Following are 22 T cell receptor beta chains from one sample sequenced in a study of blood T cell repertoires in COVID-19. Generated by immunoSEQ multiplex PCR, the TCRdb table keeps only in-frame clones and is missing some. Altogether more than 65,000 clones are present, approximately 82% being singletons, with the ten largest covering 7% to 9.5%. Sequencing was performed on peripheral blood. These TCRs come from a human donor in a cohort sampled during active COVID-19.

This clone was seen just once. The gene calls are TRBV6-2 or TRBV6-3 and TRBJ2-5, with 9 bases lining up with TRBD2. The CDR3 has 12 amino acids. The ends lost 5 bases at V and 8 bases at J; junction bases unmatched: 3. The germline CDR1 and CDR2 sequences are MNHEY and SVGEGT. The CDR3 protein is CASSPGLATQYF. In DNA, the CDR3 is TGTGCCAGCAGTCCGGGACTAGCAACCCAGTACTTC.

Comment on this clone: Within the sample, other DNA sequences also encode this same CDR3. CDR3 amino acids: CASSLAGGSYEQYF. CDR3 bases: TGCGCCAGCAGCTTGGCCGGCGGTAGCTACGAGCAGTACTTC. The chain employs TRBV5-1 and TRBJ2-7; D is unresolved. Germline-derived CDR1 and CDR2 are SGHRS and YFSETQ. Trimming took off 0 bases at V and 3 bases at J, with 10 bases between the two ends. The CDR3 has 14 residues.

The rearrangement links TRBV2 to TRBJ2-3, with a possible D match to TRBD2 (5 bases). The V end was cut by 5 bases, the J end by 2 bases, with 17 bases between. CDR1 is SNHLY and CDR2 is FYNNEI in the germline V gene. This CDR3 has 16 amino acids. CDR3 DNA sequence: TGTGCCAGCAGTAAAACCGTAGTAGCGTTCACAGATACGCAGTATTTT. Protein product: CASSKTVVAFTDTQYF.

The gene calls are TRBV25-1 and TRBJ2-7, with D possibly TRBD2 on 6 matching bases. The CDR3 extends over 16 amino acids. Between the trimmed V and J ends, which lost 0 bases and 5 bases, there was a span of 17 bases. Germline CDR1 is MGHDK and CDR2 is SYGVNS. CDR3 nucleotides: TGTGCCAGCAGTGAATATAAGGCGGGAAGAGGTAACGAGCAGTACTTC. Encoded protein: CASSEYKAGRGNEQYF.

V and J are TRBV6-5 and TRBJ2-7; TRBD1 matches at 11 bases. The CDR3 runs 15 residues. J lost 5 bases, V lost 6 bases, and 9 bases had no gene match. CDR1 MNHEY and CDR2 SVGAGI come from the germline V gene. CDR3 sequence: CASSARDRGIHEQYF. CDR3 sequence (DNA): TGTGCCAGCAGCGCCCGGGACAGGGGGATTCACGAGCAGTACTTC.

This chain links TRBV7-9 with TRBJ1-1; 8 nucleotides match TRBD1. The CDR3 loop spans 12 amino acids. Germline CDR1 and CDR2: SEHNR and FQNEAQ (reference sequence). J lost 8 bases, V lost 5 bases, and 4 bases had no gene match. CDR3 residues: CASSARQGEAFF. The CDR3 DNA sequence: TGTGCCAGCAGCGCGAGACAGGGGGAAGCTTTCTTT.

The chain has TRBV25-1 and TRBJ2-3; 9 bases map to TRBD1. J lost 5 bases, V lost 3 bases, and 6 bases had no gene match. The germline V gene has CDR1 MGHDK and CDR2 SYGVNS. The CDR3 is 15 residues long. The CDR3: CASSDRGQGRDTQYF. DNA of the CDR3: TGTGCCAGCAGTGATAGGGGACAGGGACGAGATACGCAGTATTTT.

Remarks on this clone: The sample carries other DNA sequences with the same CDR3. This chain uses TRBV5-6 with TRBJ2-7, with 10 bases lining up with TRBD1. CDR1 is SGHDT and CDR2 is YYEEEE in the germline V gene. The length of the CDR3 is 14 residues. Trimming took 0 bases from V and 4 from J; bases not matched to a gene: 1. The CDR3 DNA reads TGTGCCAGCAGCTTGGGACAGGGGGCGTACGAGCAGTACTTC. It is translated as CASSLGQGAYEQYF. Combining the CDR3 with reference TRBV5-6 and TRBJ2-7 gives the whole variable domain DAGVTQSPTHLIKTRGQQVTLRCSPKSGHDTVSWYQQALGQGPQFIFQYYEEEERQRGNFPDRFSGHQFPNYSSELNVNALLLGDSALYLCASSLGQGAYEQYFGPGTRLTVT.

This clone appeared a few times. The genes are TRBV18 and TRBJ1-2, with 7 bases that match TRBD1. J lost 6 bases, V lost 1 base, and 8 bases had no gene match. The CDR3 runs to 15 residues. Per the germline V gene, CDR1 is KGHSH and CDR2 is LQKENI. Here the CDR3 DNA reads TGTGCCAGCTCACCACTAGGACAGGCAAGCAATGGCTACACCTTC. Translating gives CASSPLGQASNGYTF.

The genes are TRBV4-2 and TRBJ2-6; the D is unclear. This CDR3 comprises 19 residues. V gave up 0 bases and J gave up 1 base, with 16 bases separating them. CDR1 is LGHNA and CDR2 is YNFKEQ in the germline V gene. The CDR3 sequence is CASSQEFRPPYSGANVLTF. DNA of the CDR3: TGTGCCAGCAGCCAAGAGTTCCGTCCTCCTTATTCTGGGGCCAACGTCCTGACTTTC.

The V call is TRBV9, the J call TRBJ1-6, with D tentatively TRBD1 (6 bases). V lost 0 bases and J lost 0, with 13 bases in between. Germline V lookup: CDR1 SGDLS, CDR2 YYNGEE. The CDR3 covers 18 residues. CDR3 DNA: TGTGCCAGCAGCGTAGACCCGGGGGGCTTCTCCTATAATTCACCCCTCCACTTT. Translated, it gives CASSVDPGGFSYNSPLHF.

This chain uses TRBV5-1 with TRBJ1-3; D is ambiguous. Germline CDR1 is SGHRS and CDR2 is YFSETQ. With 1 base removed from V and 0 bases from J, the gap between germline ends came to 11 bases. This CDR3 region has 16 residues. CDR3 in DNA: TGCGCCAGCAGCTTGTATCGCGGTAGCTCTGGAAACACCATATATTTT. It is translated as CASSLYRGSSGNTIYF.

The chain uses TRBV6-2 or TRBV6-3 and TRBJ1-2; D is undetermined. The CDR3 contains 14 residues. In germline, CDR1 is MNHEY, CDR2 SVGEGT. Trimming removed 5 bases from V and 0 bases from J, with 10 bases in between. The CDR3 nucleotides are TGTGCCAGCAGTACCCGGGGAGCTAACTATGGCTACACCTTC. It codes for CASSTRGANYGYTF.

The chain joins TRBV7-2 to TRBJ1-6, with D possibly matching TRBD1 (6 bases). Trimming pared 5 bases from V and 10 bases from J, leaving 15 bases between. The CDR3 contains 14 residues. CDR1 and CDR2 (germline): SGHTA, FQGNSA. This CDR3 is CASSESGGLSPLHF. The CDR3 DNA follows: TGTGCCAGCAGCGAATCGGGGGGGCTATCACCCCTCCACTTT.

The rearrangement uses TRBV30 and TRBJ2-7; unclear D gene. V lost 2 bases and J lost 6, with 11 bases in between. In germline, CDR1 is GTSNPN, CDR2 SVGIG (reference sequence). The CDR3 has 12 amino acids. The CDR3 DNA is TGTGCCTGGAGTCGTTGGTACGGCGAGCAGTACTTC. Its translation: CAWSRWYGEQYF.

This chain uses TRBV2 with TRBJ1-1; weak D call: TRBD1 (6 bases). CDR3 size: 14 residues. Germline CDR1 is SNHLY and CDR2 is FYNNEI. V was shortened by 7 bases and J by 0 bases, with 12 bases between the two germline ends. The CDR3 loop is CASTQQGLNTEAFF. CDR3 coding DNA: TGTGCCAGCACGCAACAGGGTTTGAACACTGAAGCTTTCTTT.

The chain links TRBV7-9 to TRBJ2-5; D gene unclear. V lost 1 base and J lost 0, with 9 bases in between. Germline V CDR1 and CDR2: SEHNR, FQNEAQ (reference sequence). The CDR3 has 15 residues. In DNA form, the CDR3 reads TGTGCCAGCAGCTTAGGTGACACCTACCAAGAGACCCAGTACTTC. It specifies CASSLGDTYQETQYF.

J is TRBJ2-1 and V is TRBV4-3, with 13 bases identical to TRBD2. Germline trimming cut 0 bases from V and 8 bases from J; bases unmatched to any gene: 10. The CDR3 is 18 amino acids. The germline gives CDR1 LGHNA, CDR2 YSLEER. In DNA, the CDR3 is TGCGCCAGCAGCCAAGAACCGGGACTAGCGGGGTGGGCCGATGAGCAGTTCTTC. Its protein product is CASSQEPGLAGWADEQFF.

The chain recombines TRBV7-3 with TRBJ2-7; possible D gene TRBD2, 5 bases. Trimming stripped 5 bases from V and 4 bases from J, with 12 bases between. CDR3 length equals 13 residues. Germline CDR1 is SGHTA and CDR2 is FQGTGA. The CDR3 loop reads CASSAGNYYEQYF. DNA of the CDR3: TGTGCCAGCAGCGCCGGGAATTATTACGAGCAGTACTTC.

The chain uses TRBV18 and TRBJ2-2; unclear D gene. Trimming took off 2 bases at V and 0 bases at J, with 10 bases between the two ends. In germline, CDR1 is KGHSH, CDR2 LQKENI. The CDR3 consists of 16 residues. CDR3 loop: CASSPEWATNTGELFF. The CDR3 region has the DNA TGTGCCAGCTCACCAGAGTGGGCGACGAACACCGGGGAGCTGTTTTTT.

This chain connects TRBV27 to TRBJ1-5; D gene unclear. Per the germline V gene, CDR1 is MNHEY and CDR2 is SMNVEV (reference sequence). This CDR3 is built from 13 residues. Trimming left V 1 base short and J 5 bases short, with 6 bases between. CDR3 protein: CASSLYEHQPQHF. CDR3 sequence (DNA): TGTGCCAGCAGTTTATACGAGCATCAGCCCCAGCATTTT.

J is TRBJ1-2 and V is TRBV4-3; no definite D call. The length of the CDR3 is 15 residues. Germline V gene lookup returns CDR1 LGHNA and CDR2 YSLEER. V was trimmed by 1 base and J by 4 bases, leaving 13 bases between them. In nucleotides, the CDR3 is TGCGCCAGCAGCCAAGTTGGGCTGCCCTCCTATGGCTACACCTTC. Residues: CASSQVGLPSYGYTF.